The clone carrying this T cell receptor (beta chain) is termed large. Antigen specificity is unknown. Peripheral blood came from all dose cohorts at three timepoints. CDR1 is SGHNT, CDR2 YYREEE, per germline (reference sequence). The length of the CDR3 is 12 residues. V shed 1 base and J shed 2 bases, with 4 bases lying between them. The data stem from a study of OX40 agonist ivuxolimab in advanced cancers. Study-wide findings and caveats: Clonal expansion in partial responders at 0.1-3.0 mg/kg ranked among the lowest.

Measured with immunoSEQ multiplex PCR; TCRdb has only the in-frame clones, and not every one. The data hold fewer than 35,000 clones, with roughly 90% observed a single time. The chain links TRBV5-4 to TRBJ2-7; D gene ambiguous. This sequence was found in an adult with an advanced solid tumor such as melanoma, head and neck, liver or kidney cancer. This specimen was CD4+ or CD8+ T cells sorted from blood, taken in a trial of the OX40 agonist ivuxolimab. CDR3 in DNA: TGTGCCAGCAGCTTGTCCGCCTACGAGCAGTACTTC. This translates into CASSLSAYEQYF.